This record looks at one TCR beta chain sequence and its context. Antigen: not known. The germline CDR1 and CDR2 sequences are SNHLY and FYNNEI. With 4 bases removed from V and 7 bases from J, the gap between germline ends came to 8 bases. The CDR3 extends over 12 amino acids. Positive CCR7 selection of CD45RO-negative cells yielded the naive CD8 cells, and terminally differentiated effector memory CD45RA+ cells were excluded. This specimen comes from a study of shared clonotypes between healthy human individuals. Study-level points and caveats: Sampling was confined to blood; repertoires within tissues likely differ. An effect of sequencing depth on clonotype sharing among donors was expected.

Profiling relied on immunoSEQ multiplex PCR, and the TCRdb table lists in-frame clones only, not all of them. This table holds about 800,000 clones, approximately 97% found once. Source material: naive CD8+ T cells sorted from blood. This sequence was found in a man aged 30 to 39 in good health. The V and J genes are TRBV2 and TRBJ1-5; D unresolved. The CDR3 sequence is CASSAGRQPQHF. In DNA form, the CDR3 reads TGTGCCAGCAGTGCGGGGAGGCAGCCCCAGCATTTT.